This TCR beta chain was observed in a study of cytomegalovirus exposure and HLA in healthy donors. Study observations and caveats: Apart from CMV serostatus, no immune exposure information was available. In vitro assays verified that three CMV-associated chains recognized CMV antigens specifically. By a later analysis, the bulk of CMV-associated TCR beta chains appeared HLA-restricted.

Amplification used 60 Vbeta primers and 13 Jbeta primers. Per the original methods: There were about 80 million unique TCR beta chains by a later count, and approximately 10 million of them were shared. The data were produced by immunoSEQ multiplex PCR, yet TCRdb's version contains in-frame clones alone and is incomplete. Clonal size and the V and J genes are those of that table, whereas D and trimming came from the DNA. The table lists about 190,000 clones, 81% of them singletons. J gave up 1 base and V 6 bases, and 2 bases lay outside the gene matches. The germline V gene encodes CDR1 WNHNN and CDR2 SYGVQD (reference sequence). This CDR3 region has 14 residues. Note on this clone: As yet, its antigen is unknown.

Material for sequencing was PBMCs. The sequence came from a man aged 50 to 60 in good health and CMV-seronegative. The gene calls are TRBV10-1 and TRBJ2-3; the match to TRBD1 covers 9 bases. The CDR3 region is CASSRDRGTDTQYF. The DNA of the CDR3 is TGCGCCAGCAGCCGGGACAGGGGCACAGATACGCAGTATTTT.